A selection of T cell receptor beta chains follows, all from one sample in a study of human versus mouse CDR3 diversity and MHC coevolution. The table came from immunoSEQ multiplex PCR; TCRdb's copy has only in-frame clones and leaves some out. The sample lists around 74,000 clones; 92% were seen once. Material: naive CD4+ T cells from blood. These receptors came from a person aged 25 to 69 in good health. CDR3s include the opening cysteine and the closing phenylalanine or tryptophan. Fields, in order: V gene, clone size, D gene, J gene, CDR3 DNA, CDR3 protein. D genes are given only for firm matches. Size is stated for part of the rows, as once, few or many counts, or as a class when the clone is expanded.

>TRBV4-1|NA|TRBD1|TRBJ1-1
TGCGCCAGCAGCCAAGTACAGGGGACATTCAACACTGAAGCTTTCTTT
CASSQVQGTFNTEAFF
>TRBV30|NA|NA|TRBJ1-1
TGTGCCTGGAGTGTTCATGGTCACGGCGGGGAAGCTTTCTTT
CAWSVHGHGGEAFF
>TRBV11-2|NA|NA|TRBJ1-1
TGTGCCAGCAGCTTGGGGAACGGGGGTCGTGGGAACACTGAAGCTTTCTTT
CASSLGNGGRGNTEAFF
>TRBV7-9|NA|NA|TRBJ2-3
TGTGCCAGCAGCCCCCGCAGGGGCAGCACAGATACGCAGTATTTT
CASSPRRGSTDTQYF
>TRBV6-1|NA|TRBD2|TRBJ2-5
TGTGCCAGCAGTGACCGGGGGGGCGCGGAGACCCAGTACTTC
CASSDRGGAETQYF
>TRBV19|NA|TRBD2|TRBJ2-5
TGTGCCAGTGGGGGAAGGTGGCTAGCGGGAGGCGCAGGAGAGACCCAGTACTTC
CASGGRWLAGGAGETQYF
>TRBV10-3|NA|NA|TRBJ2-1
TGTGCCACTAAGCCCGGGGGGCTCTACAATGAGCAGTTCTTC
CATKPGGLYNEQFF
>TRBV5-1|NA|NA|TRBJ1-3
TGCGCCAGCACCACAGGATTCGGAAACACCATATATTTT
CASTTGFGNTIYF
>TRBV6-1|NA|NA|TRBJ1-1
TGTGCCAGCAGGTTTGACAGTGAAGCTTTCTTT
CASRFDSEAFF
>TRBV6-1|NA|TRBD2|TRBJ2-7
TGTGCCAGCAGTCTTAGCGGGGGCTACGAGCAGTACTTC
CASSLSGGYEQYF
>TRBV6-1|once|NA|TRBJ2-5
TGTGCCAGCAGTGAAGAAGGCAGGGTAGGGGAGACCCAGTACTTC
CASSEEGRVGETQYF
>TRBV19|NA|TRBD2|TRBJ2-5
TGTGCCAGTAGTTTACCCTCCGGGACTAGCGGACAAGAGACCCAGTACTTC
CASSLPSGTSGQETQYF
>TRBV4-1|NA|NA|TRBJ2-7
TGCGCCAGCAGCCAAGCTACAGGGACGACAAGCTCCTACGAGCAGTACTTC
CASSQATGTTSSYEQYF
>TRBV7-9|NA|NA|TRBJ1-4
TGTGCCAGCAGCACAGACGCAACTAATGAAAAACTGTTTTTT
CASSTDATNEKLFF
>TRBV6-1|NA|NA|TRBJ2-7
TGTGCCAGCAGTGAAGCGGGGGCCTCCTACAAGCAGTACTTC
CASSEAGASYKQYF
>TRBV10-3|NA|NA|TRBJ2-7
TGTGCCATCAGTGAAGCCGGGGTCGGCTCCTACGAGCAGTACTTC
CAISEAGVGSYEQYF
>TRBV19|NA|TRBD2|TRBJ2-2
TGTGCCAGTAATCCCGGGGGACTAGCGGGGGCCGGTGAGACCGGGGAGCTGTTTTTT
CASNPGGLAGAGETGELFF
>TRBV11-1|NA|TRBD2|TRBJ2-1
TGTGCCAGCAGCTTACGTGTACTAGCGGGGTACAATGAGCAGTTCTTC
CASSLRVLAGYNEQFF
>TRBV29-1|NA|TRBD2|TRBJ2-5
TGCAGCGTTGAAGTAAGACTAGCGGGGGTGTATGAGACCCAGTACTTC
CSVEVRLAGVYETQYF
>TRBV15|few|NA|TRBJ1-3
TGTGCCACCAGCAGAGAGGGGAGCTCTGGAAACACCATATATTTT
CATSREGSSGNTIYF
>TRBV6-5|once|NA|TRBJ1-3
TGTGCCAGCAGTTACAACGCGTATCCCTCTGGAAACACCATATATTTT
CASSYNAYPSGNTIYF
>TRBV28|NA|NA|TRBJ1-6
TGTGCCAGCAGTACGGACAGCTCCTATAATTCACCCCTCCACTTT
CASSTDSSYNSPLHF
>TRBV6-1|NA|NA|TRBJ1-5
TGTGCCAGCATCCGTGACAGGATACTCAATCAGCCCCAGCATTTT
CASIRDRILNQPQHF
>TRBV7-9|NA|NA|TRBJ1-2
TGTGCCAGCAGCCCAGGACACACTAACTATGGCTACACCTTC
CASSPGHTNYGYTF
>TRBV4-1|NA|TRBD1|TRBJ1-5
TGCGCCAGCAGCCAAGGCTACAGGGGACCAGAGGTTCAGCCCCAGCATTTT
CASSQGYRGPEVQPQHF
>TRBV5-1|NA|TRBD1|TRBJ2-3
TGCGCCAGCAGCTGGGGGACAGGTAGCACAGATACGCAGTATTTT
CASSWGTGSTDTQYF
>TRBV6-1|once|NA|TRBJ1-5
TGTGCCAGCAACCAACAGGGATCTGGCAATCAGCCCCAGCATTTT
CASNQQGSGNQPQHF
>TRBV2|NA|NA|TRBJ1-2
TGTGCCAGCAGTGGGGGGGGCAGGGCAAGGTGGGTCGCCTTC
CASSGGGRARWVAF
>TRBV1|NA|NA|TRBJ2-3
TGCATCAGCAGTCGGACTAGTCAGGGCACAGATACGCAGTATTTT
CISSRTSQGTDTQYF
>TRBV18|NA|TRBD2|TRBJ2-7
TGTGCCAGCTCACTTCGGGGGGGTTCCTACGAGCAGTACTTC
CASSLRGGSYEQYF
>TRBV5-4|NA|NA|TRBJ2-2
TGTGCCAGCAGCTTGGAGGGGTTGACGAACACCGGGGAGCTGTTTTTT
CASSLEGLTNTGELFF
>TRBV5-1|NA|TRBD2|TRBJ2-7
TGCGCCAGCAGTCTGGCTAGCGGGGACTACGAGCAGTACTTC
CASSLASGDYEQYF
>TRBV10-3|NA|NA|TRBJ2-5
TGTGCCATCAGTGAGTCGAGGAAGGAGACCCAGTACTTC
CAISESRKETQYF
>TRBV9|NA|TRBD2|TRBJ2-1
TGTGCCAGCAGCGTAGGGACTAGCGGGGGTCCGAGCTCCTACAATGAGCAGTTCTTC
CASSVGTSGGPSSYNEQFF
>TRBV11-2|NA|TRBD1|TRBJ2-2
TGTGCCAGCAGCCTCTTTGTGTCAGGGGGCTCCGGGGAGCTGTTTTTT
CASSLFVSGGSGELFF
>TRBV7-3|NA|NA|TRBJ2-6
TGTGCCAGCAGCTCCAATCCTACCTCTGGGGCCAACGTCCTGACTTTC
CASSSNPTSGANVLTF
>TRBV28|NA|TRBD1|TRBJ1-6
TGTGCCGTCGCGGGGGACAGGGGAAATTCACCCCTCCACTTT
CAVAGDRGNSPLHF
>TRBV6-5|NA|NA|TRBJ1-2
TGTGCCAGCAGTCAAGAGATCTATGGCTACACCTTC
CASSQEIYGYTF
>TRBV30|once|NA|TRBJ1-6
TGTGCCTACGGGACGGGGGATTCACCCCTCCACTTT
CAYGTGDSPLHF
>TRBV5-6|NA|TRBD1|TRBJ1-1
TGTGCCAGCAGCTTAGTTGACAGGGGATCAAAAAACACTGAAGCTTTCTTT
CASSLVDRGSKNTEAFF
>TRBV5-6|NA|TRBD1|TRBJ1-6
TGTGCCAGCAGCCCCTTCGACAGGGTTGACAGATCACCCCTCCACTTT
CASSPFDRVDRSPLHF